This T cell receptor beta chain was retrieved from a study of shared clonotypes between healthy human individuals. Study-wide points: Researchers found naive subsets generally carried larger estimated richness than memory subsets. Even with large depth, rarefaction showed that sorted-subset sequencing was incomplete.

About this clone: What it binds is not known.

The naive CD8 population came from CD45RO-negative cells selected for CCR7, without terminally differentiated effector memory CD45RA+ cells. The material for each subset, its genomic DNA, was split evenly across several immunoSEQ plates. TCRdb's copy holds only in-frame clones and misses some; the assay was immunoSEQ multiplex PCR. In the table there are hundreds of thousands of clones, 85% to 95% of which are singletons. The source is a woman in her twenties or thirties in good health. Sequencing was done on a sample of naive CD8+ T cells sorted from blood.

Here the CDR3 DNA reads TGCAGCGTTGAAGGACAGGGCGGTGGCTACACCTTC. Translating gives CSVEGQGGGYTF. The chain links TRBV29-1 to TRBJ1-2, with 7 bases lining up with TRBD1. This CDR3 has 12 residues. Germline values: CDR1 SQVTM, CDR2 ANQGSEA. After removal of 1 base from V and 7 bases from J, the junction contained 3 bases not matched to a gene. The full variable domain, completed using reference TRBV29-1 and TRBJ1-2, is SAVISQKPSRDICQRGTSLTIQCQVDSQVTMMFWYRQQPGQSLTLIATANQGSEATYESGFVIDKFPISRPNLTFSTLTVSNMSPEDSSIYLCSVEGQGGGYTFGSGTRLTVV.